This entry is about one T cell receptor beta chain. Its antigen is undetermined. CDR3 length: 14 amino acids. The V gene's germline CDR1 is SGHNT and CDR2 YYREEE (reference sequence). Trimming at V came to 5 bases and at J to 2 bases, leaving 7 bases not matched to a gene. This specimen comes from a study of cytomegalovirus exposure and HLA in healthy donors. The study's findings and limits: Both high specificity and high sensitivity reportedly marked the classifier's diagnosis of cytomegalovirus status. It was taken for granted in presence/absence analyses that sequencing depth across donors was roughly uniform.

Vbeta (60) and Jbeta (13) primers were used in the PCR. Generated by immunoSEQ multiplex PCR, the TCRdb table keeps only in-frame clones and is missing some. In the table there are about 140,000 clones, approximately 82% of which are singletons. The V gene is TRBV5-4, the J gene TRBJ2-7, with 7 bases matching TRBD1. The sample taken for sequencing was PBMCs. This TCR was recovered from a man between 18 and 29 years old in good health and CMV-seropositive. In nucleotides, the CDR3 is TGTGCCAGCAGTTTCGGGGACAGCGCCTACGAGCAGTACTTC. Amino acids: CASSFGDSAYEQYF.